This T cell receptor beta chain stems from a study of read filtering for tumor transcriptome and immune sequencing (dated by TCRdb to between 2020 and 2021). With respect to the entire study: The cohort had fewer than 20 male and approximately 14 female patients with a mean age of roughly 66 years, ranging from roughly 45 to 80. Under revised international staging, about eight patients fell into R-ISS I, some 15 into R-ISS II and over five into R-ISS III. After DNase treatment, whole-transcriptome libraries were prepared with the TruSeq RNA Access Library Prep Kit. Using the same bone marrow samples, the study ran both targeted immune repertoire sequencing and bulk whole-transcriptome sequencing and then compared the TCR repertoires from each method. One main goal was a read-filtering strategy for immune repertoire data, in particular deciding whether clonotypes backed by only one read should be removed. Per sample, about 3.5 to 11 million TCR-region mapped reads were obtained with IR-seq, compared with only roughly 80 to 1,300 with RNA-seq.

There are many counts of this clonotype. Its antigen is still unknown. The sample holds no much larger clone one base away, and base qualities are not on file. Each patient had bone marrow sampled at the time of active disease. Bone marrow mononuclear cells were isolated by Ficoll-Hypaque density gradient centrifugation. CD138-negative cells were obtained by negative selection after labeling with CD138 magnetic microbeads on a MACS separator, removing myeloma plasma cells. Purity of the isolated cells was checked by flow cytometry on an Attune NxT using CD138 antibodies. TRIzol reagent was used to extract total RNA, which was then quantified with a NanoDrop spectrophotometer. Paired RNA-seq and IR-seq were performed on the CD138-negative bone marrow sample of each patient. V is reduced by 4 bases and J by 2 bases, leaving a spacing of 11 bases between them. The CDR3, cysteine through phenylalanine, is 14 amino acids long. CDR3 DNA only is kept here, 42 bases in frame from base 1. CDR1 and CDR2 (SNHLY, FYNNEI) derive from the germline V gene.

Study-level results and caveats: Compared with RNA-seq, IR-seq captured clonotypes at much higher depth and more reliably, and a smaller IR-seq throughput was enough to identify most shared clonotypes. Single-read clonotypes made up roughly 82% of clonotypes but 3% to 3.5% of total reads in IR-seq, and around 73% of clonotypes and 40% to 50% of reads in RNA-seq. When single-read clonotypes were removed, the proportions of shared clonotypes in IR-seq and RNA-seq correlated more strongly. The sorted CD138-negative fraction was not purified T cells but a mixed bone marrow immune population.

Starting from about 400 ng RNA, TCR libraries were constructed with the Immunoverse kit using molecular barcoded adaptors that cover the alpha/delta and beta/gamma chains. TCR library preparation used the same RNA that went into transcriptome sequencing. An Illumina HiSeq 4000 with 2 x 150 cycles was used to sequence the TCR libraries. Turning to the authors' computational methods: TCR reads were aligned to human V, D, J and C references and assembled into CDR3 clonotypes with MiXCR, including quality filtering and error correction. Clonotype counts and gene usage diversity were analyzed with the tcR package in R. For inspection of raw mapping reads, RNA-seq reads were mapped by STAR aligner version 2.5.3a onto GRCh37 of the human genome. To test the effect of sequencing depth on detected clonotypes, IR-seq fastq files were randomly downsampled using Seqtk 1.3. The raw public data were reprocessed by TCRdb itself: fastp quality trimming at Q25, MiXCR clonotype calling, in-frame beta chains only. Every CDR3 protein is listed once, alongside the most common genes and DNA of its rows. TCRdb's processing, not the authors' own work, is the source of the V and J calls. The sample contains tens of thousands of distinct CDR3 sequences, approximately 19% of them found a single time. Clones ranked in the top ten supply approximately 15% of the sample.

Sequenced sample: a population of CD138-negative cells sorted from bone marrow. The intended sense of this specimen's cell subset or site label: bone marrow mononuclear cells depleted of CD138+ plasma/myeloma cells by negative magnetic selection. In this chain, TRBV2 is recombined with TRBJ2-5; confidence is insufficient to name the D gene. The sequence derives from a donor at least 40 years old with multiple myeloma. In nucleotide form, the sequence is TGTGCCAGCAGTGGGACGCTGCCGCAAGAGACCCAGTACTTC. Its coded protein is CASSGTLPQETQYF.